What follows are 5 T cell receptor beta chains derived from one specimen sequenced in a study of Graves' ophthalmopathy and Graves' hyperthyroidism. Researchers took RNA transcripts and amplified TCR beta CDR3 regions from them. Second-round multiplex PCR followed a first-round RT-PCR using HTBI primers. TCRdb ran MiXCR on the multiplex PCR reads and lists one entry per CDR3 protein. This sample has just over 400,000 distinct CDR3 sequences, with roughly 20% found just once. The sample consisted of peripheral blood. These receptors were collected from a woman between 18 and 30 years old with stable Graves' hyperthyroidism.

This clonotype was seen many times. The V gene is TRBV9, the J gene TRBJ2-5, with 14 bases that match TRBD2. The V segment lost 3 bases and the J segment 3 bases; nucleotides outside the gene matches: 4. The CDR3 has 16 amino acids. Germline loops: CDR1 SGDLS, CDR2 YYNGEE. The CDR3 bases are TGTGCCAGCAGCGCGACTAGCGGGAGGGCCAAAGAGACCCAGTACTTC. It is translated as CASSATSGRAKETQYF. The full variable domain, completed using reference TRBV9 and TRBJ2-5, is DSGVTQTPKHLITATGQRVTLRCSPRSGDLSVYWYQQSLDQGLQFLIQYYNGEERAKGNILERFSAQQFPDLHSELNLSSLELGDSALYFCASSATSGRAKETQYFGPGTRLLVL.

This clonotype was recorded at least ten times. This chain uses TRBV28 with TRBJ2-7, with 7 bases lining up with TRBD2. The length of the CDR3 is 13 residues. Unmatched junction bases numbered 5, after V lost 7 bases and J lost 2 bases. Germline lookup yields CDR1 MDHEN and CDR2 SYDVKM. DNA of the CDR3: TGTGCCAGCAAGGCGGGAGACCCCTACGAGCAGTACTTC. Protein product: CASKAGDPYEQYF.

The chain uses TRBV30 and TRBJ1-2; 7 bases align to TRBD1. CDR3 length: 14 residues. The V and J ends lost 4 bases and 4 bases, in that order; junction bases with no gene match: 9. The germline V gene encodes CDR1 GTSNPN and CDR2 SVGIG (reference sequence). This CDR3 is CAWTGTVGRYGYTF. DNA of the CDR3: TGTGCCTGGACCGGGACAGTGGGACGCTATGGCTACACCTTC. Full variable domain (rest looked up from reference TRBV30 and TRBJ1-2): SQTIHQWPATLVQPVGSPLSLECTVEGTSNPNLYWYRQAAGRGLQLLFYSVGIGQISSEVPQNLSASRPQDRQFILSSKKLLLSDSGFYLCAWTGTVGRYGYTFGSGTRLTVV.

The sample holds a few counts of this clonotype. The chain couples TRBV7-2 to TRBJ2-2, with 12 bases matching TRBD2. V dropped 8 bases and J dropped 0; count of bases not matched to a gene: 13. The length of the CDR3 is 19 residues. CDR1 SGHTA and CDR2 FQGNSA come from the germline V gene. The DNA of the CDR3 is TGTGCCAGCGGGCTTTACGCTAGCGGGAGGGTAGCGAACACCGGGGAGCTGTTTTTT. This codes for CASGLYASGRVANTGELFF.

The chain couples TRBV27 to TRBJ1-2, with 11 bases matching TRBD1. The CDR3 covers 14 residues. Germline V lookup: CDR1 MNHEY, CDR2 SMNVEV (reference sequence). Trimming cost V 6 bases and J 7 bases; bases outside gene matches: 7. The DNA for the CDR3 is TGTGCCAGCAGACGGACAGGGGGCGAGGGTGGCTACACCTTC. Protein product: CASRRTGGEGGYTF.